This T cell receptor (beta chain) was profiled in a study of blood T cell repertoires in COVID-19. Across the study: T cells, B-cell-depleted T cells, or PBMCs supplied cDNA or gDNA.

Here immunoSEQ multiplex PCR was the method, and the copy in TCRdb shows in-frame clones only, minus some. Of about 49,000 clones in the sample, roughly nine tenths are singletons; the top ten hold under 6%. CDR3 length equals 17 residues. V shed 5 bases and J 7 bases; nucleotides not matched to a gene: 15. CDR1 and CDR2 (germline): LNHDA, SQIVND (reference sequence). Material for sequencing was peripheral blood. The sequence was collected from a man aged 35-49 years with active COVID-19. This chain joins TRBV19 and TRBJ2-5; 11 nucleotides align to TRBD2. CDR3 coding DNA: TGTGCCAGTAGTCTCCACGGGACTAGCGGTAAGAGAGCGACCCAGTACTTC. Translating gives CASSLHGTSGKRATQYF.